This T cell receptor beta chain was captured by sequencing in a study of blood T cells in healthy people across ages. Study-wide results and caveats: Older age coincided with a roughly linear decline in TCR beta diversity per million T cells. It was not known whether donors were CMV positive (a possible confounder of expanded clonotype changes).

In the case of this clonotype: No antigen is known for it.

It was ten milliliters of peripheral blood that were drawn from each donor. This CDR3 is 13 amino acids long. The V gene lost 5 bases and the J gene lost 0 bases, with 8 bases spanning the gap. Germline V gene data show CDR1 as SGHDT and CDR2 as YYEEEE. Primed by a sample-barcoded 5' primer and a J-beta primer mix, a second PCR proceeded for about 7 to 11 cycles. TCRdb fed the 5' RACE reads into MiXCR, producing one record per CDR3 protein. The table records around 1,900,000 distinct CDR3 sequences, approximately 39% of them present only once. V gene TRBV5-6 combines with J gene TRBJ1-1; D is unresolved. This clonotype originated in a human donor in good health. The specimen sequenced was blood. The CDR3 coding sequence is TGTGCCAGCAGGTCGAGGGTGAACACTGAAGCTTTCTTT. Protein sequence: CASRSRVNTEAFF. Using reference TRBV5-6 and TRBJ1-1 for the parts outside the CDR3, the full variable domain is DAGVTQSPTHLIKTRGQQVTLRCSPKSGHDTVSWYQQALGQGPQFIFQYYEEEERQRGNFPDRFSGHQFPNYSSELNVNALLLGDSALYLCASRSRVNTEAFFGQGTRLTVV.